One TCR beta chain is described in this entry. The antigen is not known. This sample was included in a study of T-cell memory formation after mild COVID-19. General study results and limits: Whether second-wave clones peaking at day 37 were SARS-CoV-2 specific went unconfirmed.

A single record per CDR3 protein comes from TCRdb applying MiXCR to the 5' RACE reads. The table lists around 200,000 distinct CDR3 sequences, over 20% of them singletons. The CDR3 loop spans 18 amino acids. Per germline, CDR1 MGHRA and CDR2 YSYEKL. Trimming pared 1 base from V and 2 bases from J, leaving 21 bases between. The chain employs TRBV4-1 and TRBJ2-7; D is uncertain. The sample consisted of PBMCs or a T cell subset sorted from them (not recorded which). The receptor was isolated from an adult woman who had mild COVID-19 (a few samples of this study predate the infection). Cell type and time point are not known. The CDR3 DNA reads as TGCGCCAGCAGCCAAGCCCCGGATTTGGCAGGTTATGCCTACGAGCAGTACTTC. Residues: CASSQAPDLAGYAYEQYF.